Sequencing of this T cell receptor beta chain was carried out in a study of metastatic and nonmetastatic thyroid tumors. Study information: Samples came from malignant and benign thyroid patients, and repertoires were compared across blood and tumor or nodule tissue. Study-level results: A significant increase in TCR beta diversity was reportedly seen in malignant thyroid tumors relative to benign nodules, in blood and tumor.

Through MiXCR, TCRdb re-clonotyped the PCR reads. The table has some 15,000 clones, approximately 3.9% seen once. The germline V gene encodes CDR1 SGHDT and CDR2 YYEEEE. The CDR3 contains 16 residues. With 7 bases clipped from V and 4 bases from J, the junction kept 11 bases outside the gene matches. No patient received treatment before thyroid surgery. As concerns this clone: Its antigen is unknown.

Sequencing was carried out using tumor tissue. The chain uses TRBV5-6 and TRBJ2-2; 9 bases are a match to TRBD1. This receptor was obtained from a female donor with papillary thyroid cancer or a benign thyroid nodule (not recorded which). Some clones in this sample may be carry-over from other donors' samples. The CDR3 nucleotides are TGTGCCAGCCGATTGGGGACAGGGAGAATCACCGGGGAGCTGTTTTTT. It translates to CASRLGTGRITGELFF.